This TCR beta chain comes out of a study of T cells in Graves' hyperthyroidism and ophthalmopathy. Study-level results: With a median lead of roughly 6.2 months before onset, the model predicted ophthalmopathy.

This CDR3 spans 15 amino acids. V was cut by 1 base and J by 5 bases, with 14 bases left in between. CDR1 is DFQATT, CDR2 SNEGSKA, per germline (reference sequence). With respect to this clonotype: The antigen is unknown.

The source material, RNA transcripts, was used to amplify TCR beta CDR3 regions. Researchers ran a first-round RT-PCR on the TCR CDR3 using the HTBI primer set. Via MiXCR, TCRdb re-called the multiplex PCR reads, giving one row per CDR3 protein. This sample has around 440,000 distinct CDR3 sequences; around 16% occur once, and the top ten carry approximately 14%. What was sequenced was blood. This sequence originates from a woman between 18 and 30 years old with Graves' hyperthyroidism. V usage is TRBV20-1 and J usage is TRBJ2-2; D perhaps matches TRBD1 (6 bases). CDR3 DNA: TGCAGTGCTAGAGTTACACAGGGAAATACCGGGGAGCTGTTTTTT. It specifies CSARVTQGNTGELFF.